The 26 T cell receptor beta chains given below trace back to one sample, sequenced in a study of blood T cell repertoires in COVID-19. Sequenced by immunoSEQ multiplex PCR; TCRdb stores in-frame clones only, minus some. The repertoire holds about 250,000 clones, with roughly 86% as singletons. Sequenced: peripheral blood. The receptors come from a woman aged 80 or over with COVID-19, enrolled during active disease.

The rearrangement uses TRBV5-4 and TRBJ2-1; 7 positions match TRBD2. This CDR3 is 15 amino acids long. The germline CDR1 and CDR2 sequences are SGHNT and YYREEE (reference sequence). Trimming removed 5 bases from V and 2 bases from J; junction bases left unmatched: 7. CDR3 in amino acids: CASRRDYSTYNEQFF. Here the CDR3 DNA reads TGTGCCAGCAGGCGGGACTACAGCACCTACAATGAGCAGTTCTTC.

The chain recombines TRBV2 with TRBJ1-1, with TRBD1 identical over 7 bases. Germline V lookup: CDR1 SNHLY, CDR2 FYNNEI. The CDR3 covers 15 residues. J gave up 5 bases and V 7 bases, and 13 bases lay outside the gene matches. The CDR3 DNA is TGTGCCAGCACCCTGAAAGGGGGCTCTAGGACTGAAGCTTTCTTT. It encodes CASTLKGGSRTEAFF.

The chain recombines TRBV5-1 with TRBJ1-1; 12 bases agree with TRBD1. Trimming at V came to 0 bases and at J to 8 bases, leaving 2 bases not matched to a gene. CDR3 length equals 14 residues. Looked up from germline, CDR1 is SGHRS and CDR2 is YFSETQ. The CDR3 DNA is TGCGCCAGCAGCTTGGCGGGGACAGGGGGCGAAGCTTTCTTT. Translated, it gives CASSLAGTGGEAFF. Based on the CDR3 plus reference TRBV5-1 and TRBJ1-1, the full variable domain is KAGVTQTPRYLIKTRGQQVTLSCSPISGHRSVSWYQQTPGQGLQFLFEYFSETQRNKGNFPGRFSGRQFSNSRSEMNVSTLELGDSALYLCASSLAGTGGEAFFGQGTRLTVV.

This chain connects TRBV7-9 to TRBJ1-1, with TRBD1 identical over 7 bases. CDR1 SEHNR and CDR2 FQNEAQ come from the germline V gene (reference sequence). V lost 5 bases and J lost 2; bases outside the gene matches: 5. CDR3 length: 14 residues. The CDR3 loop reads CASSPNRGNTEAFF. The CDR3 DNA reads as TGTGCCAGCAGCCCAAACAGGGGTAACACTGAAGCTTTCTTT.

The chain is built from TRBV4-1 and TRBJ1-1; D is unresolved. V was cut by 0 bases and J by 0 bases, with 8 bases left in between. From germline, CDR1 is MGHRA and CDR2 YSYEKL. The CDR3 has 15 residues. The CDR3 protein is CASSQDHRVNTEAFF. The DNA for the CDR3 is TGCGCCAGCAGCCAAGATCACAGAGTGAACACTGAAGCTTTCTTT.

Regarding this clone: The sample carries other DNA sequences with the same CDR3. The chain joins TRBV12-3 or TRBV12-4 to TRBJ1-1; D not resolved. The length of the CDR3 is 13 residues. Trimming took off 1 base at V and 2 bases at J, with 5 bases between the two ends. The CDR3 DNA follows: TGTGCCAGCAGTTTAGGCGCAAACACTGAAGCTTTCTTT. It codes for CASSLGANTEAFF.

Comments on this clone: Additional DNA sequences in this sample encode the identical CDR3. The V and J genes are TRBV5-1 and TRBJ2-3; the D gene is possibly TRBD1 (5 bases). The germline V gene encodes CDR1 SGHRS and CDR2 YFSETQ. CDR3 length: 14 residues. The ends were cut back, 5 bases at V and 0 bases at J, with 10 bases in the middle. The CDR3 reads CASSLRTSTDTQYF. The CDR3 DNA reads TGCGCCAGCAGTTTAAGGACAAGCACAGATACGCAGTATTTT.

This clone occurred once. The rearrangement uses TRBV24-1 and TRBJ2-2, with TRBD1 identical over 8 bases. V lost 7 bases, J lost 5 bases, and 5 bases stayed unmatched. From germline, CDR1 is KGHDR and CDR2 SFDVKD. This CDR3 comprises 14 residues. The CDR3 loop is CATSGQGYTGELFF. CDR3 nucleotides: TGTGCCACCAGCGGACAGGGTTATACCGGGGAGCTGTTTTTT.

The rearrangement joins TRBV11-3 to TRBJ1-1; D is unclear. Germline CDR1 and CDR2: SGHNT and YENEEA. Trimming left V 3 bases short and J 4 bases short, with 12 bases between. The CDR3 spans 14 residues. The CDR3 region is CASSLAAGSTEAFF. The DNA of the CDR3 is TGTGCCAGCAGCTTGGCAGCTGGGAGCACTGAAGCTTTCTTT.

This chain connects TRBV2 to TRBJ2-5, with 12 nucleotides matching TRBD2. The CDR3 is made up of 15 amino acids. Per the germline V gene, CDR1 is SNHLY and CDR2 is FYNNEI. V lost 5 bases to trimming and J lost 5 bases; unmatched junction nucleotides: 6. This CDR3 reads CASSSLAGGPETQYF. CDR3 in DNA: TGTGCCAGCAGTTCCCTAGCGGGGGGGCCTGAGACCCAGTACTTC. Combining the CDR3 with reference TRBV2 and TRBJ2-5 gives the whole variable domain EPEVTQTPSHQVTQMGQEVILRCVPISNHLYFYWYRQILGQKVEFLVSFYNNEISEKSEIFDDQFSVERPDGSNFTLKIRSTKLEDSAMYFCASSSLAGGPETQYFGPGTRLLVL.

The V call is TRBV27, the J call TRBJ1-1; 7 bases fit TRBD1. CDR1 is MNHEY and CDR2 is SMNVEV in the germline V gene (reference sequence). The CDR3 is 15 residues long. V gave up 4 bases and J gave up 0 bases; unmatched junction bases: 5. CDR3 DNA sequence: TGTGCCAGCAGTTGGGACAGATACATGAACACTGAAGCTTTCTTT. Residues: CASSWDRYMNTEAFF.

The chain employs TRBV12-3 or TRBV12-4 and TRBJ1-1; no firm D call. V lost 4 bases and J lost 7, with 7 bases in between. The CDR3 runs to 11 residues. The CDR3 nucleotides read TGTGCCAGCAGTTACGGTCATGAAGCTTTCTTT. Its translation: CASSYGHEAFF.

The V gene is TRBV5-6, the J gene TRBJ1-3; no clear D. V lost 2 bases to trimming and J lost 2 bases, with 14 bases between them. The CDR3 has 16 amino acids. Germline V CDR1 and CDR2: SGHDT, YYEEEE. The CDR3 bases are TGTGCCAGCAGCTTTCGACCGGGGATCACTGGAAACACCATATATTTT. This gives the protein CASSFRPGITGNTIYF. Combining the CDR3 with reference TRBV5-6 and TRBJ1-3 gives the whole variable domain DAGVTQSPTHLIKTRGQQVTLRCSPKSGHDTVSWYQQALGQGPQFIFQYYEEEERQRGNFPDRFSGHQFPNYSSELNVNALLLGDSALYLCASSFRPGITGNTIYFGEGSWLTVV.

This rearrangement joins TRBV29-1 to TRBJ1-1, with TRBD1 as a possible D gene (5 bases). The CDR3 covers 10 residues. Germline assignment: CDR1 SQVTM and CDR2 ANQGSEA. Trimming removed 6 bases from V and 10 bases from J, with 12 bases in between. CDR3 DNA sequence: TGCAGCGTCCACTTGGGGGGAGCTTTCTTT. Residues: CSVHLGGAFF.

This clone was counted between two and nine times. The CDR3, as DNA: TGCGCCAGCAGCTCGACGGGACAGGGTATCACCGGGGAGCTGTTTTTT. It translates to CASSSTGQGITGELFF. This chain links TRBV5-1 with TRBJ2-2, with TRBD1 matching 9 bases. CDR3 length: 16 residues. With V trimmed by 3 bases and J by 4 bases, 7 bases remained unmatched. Germline-derived CDR1 and CDR2 are SGHRS and YFSETQ.

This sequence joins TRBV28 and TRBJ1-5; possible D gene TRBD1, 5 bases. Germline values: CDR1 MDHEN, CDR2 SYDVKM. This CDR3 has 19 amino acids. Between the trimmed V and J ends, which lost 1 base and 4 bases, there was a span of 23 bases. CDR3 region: CASSLFAPRGRGYNQPQHF. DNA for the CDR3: TGTGCCAGCAGTTTATTTGCCCCTCGGGGGAGGGGTTATAATCAGCCCCAGCATTTT.

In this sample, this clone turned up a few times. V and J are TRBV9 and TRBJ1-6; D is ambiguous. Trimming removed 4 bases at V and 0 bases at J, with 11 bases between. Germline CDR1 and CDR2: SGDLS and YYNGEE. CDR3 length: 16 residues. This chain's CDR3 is CASSTSQSSYNSPLHF. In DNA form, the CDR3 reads TGTGCCAGCAGCACCTCACAGAGCTCCTATAATTCACCCCTCCACTTT.

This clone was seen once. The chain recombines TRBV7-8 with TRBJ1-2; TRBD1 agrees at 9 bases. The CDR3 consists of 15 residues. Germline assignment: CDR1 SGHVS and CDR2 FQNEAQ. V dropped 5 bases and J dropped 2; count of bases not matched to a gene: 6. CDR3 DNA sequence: TGTGCCAGCAGCGGGTCCGGGACAGGGAACTATGGCTACACCTTC. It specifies CASSGSGTGNYGYTF.

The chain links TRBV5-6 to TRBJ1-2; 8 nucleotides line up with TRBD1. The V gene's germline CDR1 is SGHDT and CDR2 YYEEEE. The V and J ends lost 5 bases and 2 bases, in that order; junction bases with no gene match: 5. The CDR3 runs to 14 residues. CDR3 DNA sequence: TGTGCCAGCAGTACTCGACAGGGGAACTATGGCTACACCTTC. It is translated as CASSTRQGNYGYTF.

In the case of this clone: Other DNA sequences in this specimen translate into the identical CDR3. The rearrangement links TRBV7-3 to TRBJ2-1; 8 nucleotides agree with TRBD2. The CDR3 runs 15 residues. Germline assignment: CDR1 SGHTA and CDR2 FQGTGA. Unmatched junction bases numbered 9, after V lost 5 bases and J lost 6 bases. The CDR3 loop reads CASSLAGGLGNEQFF. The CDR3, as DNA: TGTGCCAGCAGCCTCGCGGGGGGTCTAGGCAATGAGCAGTTCTTC.

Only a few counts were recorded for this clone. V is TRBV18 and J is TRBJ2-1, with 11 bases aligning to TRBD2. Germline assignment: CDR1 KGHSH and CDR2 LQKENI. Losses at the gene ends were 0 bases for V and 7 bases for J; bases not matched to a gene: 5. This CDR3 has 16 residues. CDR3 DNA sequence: TGTGCCAGCTCACCACCATCCCTAGCGGGGGGTAATGAGCAGTTCTTC. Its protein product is CASSPPSLAGGNEQFF. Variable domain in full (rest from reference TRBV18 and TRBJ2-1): NAGVMQNPRHLVRRRGQEARLRCSPMKGHSHVYWYRQLPEEGLKFMVYLQKENIIDESGMPKERFSAEFPKEGPSILRIQQVVRGDSAAYFCASSPPSLAGGNEQFFGPGTRLTVL.

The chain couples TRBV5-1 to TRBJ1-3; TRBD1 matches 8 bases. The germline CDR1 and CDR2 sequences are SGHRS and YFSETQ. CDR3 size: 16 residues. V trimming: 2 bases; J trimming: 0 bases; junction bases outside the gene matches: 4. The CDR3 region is CASSLPDRVSGNTIYF. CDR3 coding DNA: TGCGCCAGCAGCTTACCGGACAGGGTCTCTGGAAACACCATATATTTT.

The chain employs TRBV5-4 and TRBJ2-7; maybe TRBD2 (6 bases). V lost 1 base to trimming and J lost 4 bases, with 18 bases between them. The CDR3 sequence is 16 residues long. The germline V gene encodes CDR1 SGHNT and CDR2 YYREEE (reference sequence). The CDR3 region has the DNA TGTGCCAGCAGCTTGTTGTGGGACTGCGGGGTATACGAGCAGTACGTC. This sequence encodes CASSLLWDCGVYEQYV.

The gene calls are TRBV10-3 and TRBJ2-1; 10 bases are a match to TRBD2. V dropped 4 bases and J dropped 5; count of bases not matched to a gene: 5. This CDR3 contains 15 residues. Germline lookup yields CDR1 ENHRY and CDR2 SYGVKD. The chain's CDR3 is CAISGTSGDHNEQFF. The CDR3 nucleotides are TGTGCCATCAGTGGTACTAGCGGGGATCACAATGAGCAGTTCTTC.

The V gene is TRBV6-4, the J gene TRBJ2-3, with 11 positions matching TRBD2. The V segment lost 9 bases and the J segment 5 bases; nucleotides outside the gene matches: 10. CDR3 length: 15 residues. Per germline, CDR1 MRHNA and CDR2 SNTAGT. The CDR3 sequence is CASLAGGNEGDTQYF. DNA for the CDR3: TGTGCCAGTTTAGCGGGGGGGAATGAGGGAGATACGCAGTATTTT.

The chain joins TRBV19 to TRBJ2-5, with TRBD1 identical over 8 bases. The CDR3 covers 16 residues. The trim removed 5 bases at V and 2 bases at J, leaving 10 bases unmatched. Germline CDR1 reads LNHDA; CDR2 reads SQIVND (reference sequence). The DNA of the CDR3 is TGTGCCAGTAGTGCCATCAGGGGGCGCGGTCAAGAGACCCAGTACTTC. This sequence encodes CASSAIRGRGQETQYF.